These 27 T cell receptor beta chains share one sample of origin, sequenced in a study of neurological immune-mediated disorders. TCRdb reanalysed the 5' RACE reads using MiXCR and keeps one entry per CDR3 protein. The sample lists 30,000 or so distinct CDR3 sequences; approximately 15% were seen once. The sample consisted of PBMCs. These TCRs come from a man in his 70s in good health.

The sample holds many counts of this clonotype. The chain is built from TRBV11-3 and TRBJ2-3; no clear D gene. The CDR3 totals 12 residues. The germline V gene has CDR1 SGHNT and CDR2 YENEEA. With 4 bases removed from V and 2 bases from J, the gap between germline ends came to 4 bases. The CDR3 loop is CASSSNTDTQYF. For the CDR3, the DNA is TGTGCCAGCAGCTCCAACACAGATACGCAGTATTTT.

This clonotype was observed at least ten times. The V call is TRBV7-2, the J call TRBJ1-2; D is possibly TRBD1 (5 bases). V was shortened by 5 bases and J by 3 bases, with 13 bases between the two germline ends. This CDR3 comprises 14 residues. Germline V lookup: CDR1 SGHTA, CDR2 FQGNSA. CDR3 region: CASSPQRGDYGYTF. The DNA of the CDR3 is TGTGCCAGCAGCCCTCAGCGGGGGGACTATGGCTACACCTTC.

This clonotype was seen at least ten times. V gene TRBV21-1 combines with J gene TRBJ2-7; the table gives TRBD1 as D, unverified against the DNA. TRBV21-1 is a pseudogene locus. The CDR3 covers 15 residues. The CDR3 DNA sequence: TGTGCCAGCAGCTACCTCACAGGGGAGGTCCACGAGCAGTACTTC. Amino acids: CASSYLTGEVHEQYF.

This clonotype was picked up many times. The chain combines TRBV7-2 with TRBJ2-4; D uncertain. The CDR3 covers 12 residues. CDR1 is SGHTA and CDR2 is FQGNSA in the germline V gene. Trimming removed 5 bases at V and 6 bases at J, with 8 bases between. This CDR3 reads CASSHPGNIQYF. The CDR3, as DNA: TGTGCCAGCAGCCACCCTGGAAACATTCAGTACTTC.

In its sample, this clonotype was seen many times. The V call is TRBV20-1, the J call TRBJ2-5; D not certain. V lost 6 bases and J lost 2, with 13 bases in between. The CDR3 covers 13 residues. CDR1 and CDR2 (germline): DFQATT, SNEGSKA (reference sequence). CDR3 in amino acids: CSARSRVQETQYF. Written as DNA, the CDR3 is TGCAGTGCACGATCACGGGTTCAAGAGACCCAGTACTTC.

There are many counts of this clonotype. The genes are TRBV12-3 or TRBV12-4 and TRBJ1-1, with 10 bases aligning to TRBD1. Trimming took 1 base from V and 1 from J; bases not matched to a gene: 0. This CDR3 spans 15 amino acids. CDR3 DNA sequence: TGTGCCAGCAGTTTAGGACAGGGGGCGAACACTGAAGCTTTCTTT. This codes for CASSLGQGANTEAFF.

This clonotype was seen ten or more times. V usage is TRBV12-3 or TRBV12-4 and J usage is TRBJ2-7, with 9 bases identical to TRBD1. The CDR3 is 15 residues long. The V and J ends lost 0 bases and 1 base, in that order; junction bases with no gene match: 1. CDR3 sequence reads: CASSLAGQGSYEQYF. CDR3 coding DNA: TGTGCCAGCAGTTTAGCGGGACAGGGTTCCTACGAGCAGTACTTC.

In its sample, this clonotype was seen many times. The chain carries TRBV28 and TRBJ2-7, with D perhaps given as TRBD1 or TRBD2 (5 bases each). Germline loops: CDR1 MDHEN, CDR2 SYDVKM. CDR3 length: 15 amino acids. V lost 5 bases and J lost 4, with 18 bases in between. CDR3 coding DNA: TGTGCCAGCAGTCTCACCGCCGGGGCCCTTTACGAGCAGTACTTC. It yields the protein CASSLTAGALYEQYF.

The chain recombines TRBV20-1 with TRBJ1-1; 10 bases align to TRBD1. V lost 3 bases to trimming and J lost 10 bases; unmatched junction nucleotides: 5. Germline CDR1 and CDR2: DFQATT and SNEGSKA (reference sequence). This CDR3 contains 12 residues. This CDR3 reads CSASWGQGRAFF. CDR3 nucleotides: TGCAGTGCTAGCTGGGGACAGGGGCGAGCTTTCTTT.

The table lists this clonotype with many counts. The CDR3 end shows no conserved phenylalanine or tryptophan, and so a read error is likely. The chain recombines TRBV24-1 with TRBJ1-1; TRBD1 aligns across 8 bases. V shed 9 bases and J 3 bases; nucleotides not matched to a gene: 14. The CDR3 has 16 residues. The germline V gene encodes CDR1 KGHDR and CDR2 SFDVKD. CDR3 protein: CATAVRGRGGHTEAFL. The CDR3 bases are TGTGCCACCGCTGTCAGGGGGCGCGGAGGGCACACTGAAGCTTTCTTG.

This clonotype was recorded many times. The rearrangement links TRBV6-2 or TRBV6-3 to TRBJ1-6; 7 nucleotides line up with TRBD1. CDR3 size: 14 residues. V dropped 4 bases and J dropped 9; count of bases not matched to a gene: 6. Germline V CDR1 and CDR2: MNHEY, SVGEGT. CDR3 nucleotides: TGTGCCAGCAGTTGGACGACAGGGATTTCACCCCTCCACTTT. Translated: CASSWTTGISPLHF.

This clonotype was recorded at least ten times. V is TRBV10-3 and J is TRBJ1-6; D not certain. From germline, CDR1 is ENHRY and CDR2 SYGVKD. V was shortened by 5 bases and J by 8 bases, with 13 bases between the two germline ends. This CDR3 is built from 14 residues. CDR3 region: CAISKDGMYSPLHF. CDR3 nucleotides: TGTGCCATCAGTAAGGACGGGATGTATTCACCCCTCCACTTT.

This clonotype came up many times. The rearrangement joins TRBV24-1 to TRBJ2-5, with D possibly TRBD1 on 6 matching bases. Germline values: CDR1 KGHDR, CDR2 SFDVKD. Trimming cost V 1 base and J 1 base, with 15 bases left between them. This CDR3 has 17 residues. CDR3: CATSDLGSRGGQETQYF. The CDR3 DNA is TGTGCCACCAGTGATTTAGGAAGCAGGGGTGGCCAAGAGACCCAGTACTTC.

This clonotype was found many times. The gene calls are TRBV29-1 and TRBJ2-1; 7 bases fit TRBD1. Germline CDR1 SQVTM, CDR2 ANQGSEA. The CDR3 covers 15 residues. The V and J ends lost 1 base and 0 bases, in that order; junction bases with no gene match: 3. CDR3 DNA: TGCAGCGTTGAAGGTGCAGGGGGCTCCTACAATGAGCAGTTCTTC. It specifies CSVEGAGGSYNEQFF.

This clonotype occurred many times. The gene calls are TRBV12-3 or TRBV12-4 and TRBJ2-2, with TRBD1 identical over 7 bases. The J segment lost 2 bases and the V segment lost 10 bases, leaving 7 bases of the junction unmatched. The length of the CDR3 is 14 residues. In nucleotides, the CDR3 is TGTGCCACCAGGACAGGACAAAACACCGGGGAGCTGTTTTTT. Translation gives CATRTGQNTGELFF.

This sequence joins TRBV20-1 and TRBJ2-7, with 10 bases aligning to TRBD2. The CDR3 runs to 16 residues. The ends lost 3 bases at V and 1 base at J; junction bases unmatched: 9. The germline V gene has CDR1 DFQATT and CDR2 SNEGSKA (reference sequence). The CDR3: CSARWSGRARSYEQYF. The CDR3 region has the DNA TGCAGTGCTAGGTGGAGCGGGAGGGCCAGGTCCTACGAGCAGTACTTC.

Many counts were recorded for this clonotype. The chain links TRBV6-5 to TRBJ1-6; the match to TRBD1 covers 9 bases. This CDR3 is 15 amino acids long. Per germline, CDR1 MNHEY and CDR2 SVGAGI. Trimming cost V 10 bases and J 6 bases; bases outside gene matches: 10. Written as DNA, the CDR3 is TGTGCCACCCAAGGAACAGGGGGCGGTAATTCACCCCTCCACTTT. Translation gives CATQGTGGGNSPLHF.

Notes on this clonotype: One end of the junction varies from germline; a read error may be responsible. V and J are TRBV7-9 and TRBJ2-5; D is ambiguous. The germline gives CDR1 SEHNR, CDR2 FQNEAQ (reference sequence). CDR3 size: 14 residues. CDR3 region: CASSFPNSQETKYF. In DNA, the CDR3 is TGTGCCAGCAGCTTCCCGAATTCCCAAGAGACCAAGTACTTC. The whole variable domain, filled in from reference TRBV7-9 and TRBJ2-5, reads DTGVSQNPRHKITKRGQNVTFRCDPISEHNRLYWYRQTLGQGPEFLTYFQNEAQLEKSRLLSDRFSAERPKGSFSTLEIQRTEQGDSAMYLCASSFPNSQETKYFGPGTRLLVL.

This clonotype was counted many times. The DNA for the CDR3 is TGTGCCAGTAGTACCCAGGGACAGGGCAATCAGCCCCAGCATTTT. Protein: CASSTQGQGNQPQHF. V and J are TRBV19 and TRBJ1-5, with 8 bases matching TRBD1. This CDR3 spans 15 amino acids. The trim removed 4 bases at V and 2 bases at J, leaving 4 bases unmatched. Germline values: CDR1 LNHDA, CDR2 SQIVND (reference sequence).

This clonotype was observed many times. V usage is TRBV4-1 and J usage is TRBJ2-2, with D unclear. Germline loops: CDR1 MGHRA, CDR2 YSYEKL. Trimming left V 1 base short and J 2 bases short, with 11 bases between. The CDR3 has 16 residues. The CDR3 DNA is TGCGCCAGCAGCCAAGGAAACAGACTTAACACCGGGGAGCTGTTTTTT. This translates into CASSQGNRLNTGELFF.

Many counts were recorded for this clonotype. This rearrangement joins TRBV4-3 to TRBJ1-3; D is ambiguous. Germline V gene data show CDR1 as LGHNA and CDR2 as YSLEER. The length of the CDR3 is 16 residues. V lost 5 bases to trimming and J lost 0 bases, with 14 bases between them. CDR3 residues: CASSYRTSNSGNTIYF. In DNA form, the CDR3 reads TGCGCCAGCAGCTATCGGACGTCGAACTCTGGAAACACCATATATTTT.

This clonotype was seen many times. The V gene is TRBV18, the J gene TRBJ2-5, with 9 bases identical to TRBD1. Looked up from germline, CDR1 is KGHSH and CDR2 is LQKENI. The CDR3 runs to 13 residues. V shed 6 bases, J shed 2 bases, and the junction held 1 base outside the gene matches. CDR3 residues: CASSDRGQETQYF. As DNA, the CDR3 is TGTGCCAGCTCGGACAGGGGACAAGAGACCCAGTACTTC.

As to this clonotype: At one end the junction does not follow the germline gene, possibly because of a read error. The V and J genes are TRBV12-3 or TRBV12-4 and TRBJ2-5; a weak D match, TRBD2 (5 bases). The CDR3 contains 13 residues. CDR3 region: CARSLREQETQYF. The CDR3 DNA is TGTGCCAGAAGTTTGAGGGAACAAGAGACCCAGTACTTT.

This clonotype was counted at least ten times. V is TRBV6-5 and J is TRBJ2-7; D not resolved. V lost 10 bases, J lost 5 bases, and 21 bases lay in between. Looked up from germline, CDR1 is MNHEY and CDR2 is SVGAGI. The CDR3 is made up of 14 amino acids. The chain's CDR3 is CATPSVYPSHEQYF. The CDR3 DNA is TGTGCCACTCCGTCGGTTTATCCTTCTCACGAGCAGTACTTC.

On this clonotype: Since a much larger clone is just one base distant, this may be a read error. The chain links TRBV6-5 to TRBJ2-7, with a weak D call TRBD1 (6 bases). V gave up 2 bases and J gave up 0 bases, with 17 bases separating them. The CDR3 has 17 amino acids. CDR1 is MNHEY, CDR2 SVGAGI, per germline. The CDR3 DNA follows: TGTGCCAGCAGTTACAAGGTTGTTACAGGGTGCTCCTACGAGCAGTACTTC. It encodes CASSYKVVTGCSYEQYF.

This clonotype was recorded at least ten times. The V call is TRBV28, the J call TRBJ1-3; TRBD1 matches 7 bases. The ends lost 3 bases at V and 4 bases at J; junction bases unmatched: 6. The CDR3 extends over 15 amino acids. Germline CDR1 is MDHEN and CDR2 is SYDVKM. CDR3 loop: CASSLTGNGGNTIYF. As DNA, the CDR3 is TGTGCCAGCAGTTTGACAGGGAACGGGGGAAACACCATATATTTT.

Comments on this clonotype: Being one base from a much bigger clone, this may be a read error. The chain carries TRBV19 and TRBJ1-2; 7 nucleotides agree with TRBD1. The CDR3 extends over 17 amino acids. With 3 bases clipped from V and 2 bases from J, the junction kept 12 bases outside the gene matches. Germline CDR1 and CDR2: LNHDA and SQIVND (reference sequence). The chain's CDR3 is CASSMTLTGSMNYGYTF. CDR3 DNA: TGTGCCAGTAGTATGACCTTGACAGGGAGTATGAACTATGGCTACACCTTC.